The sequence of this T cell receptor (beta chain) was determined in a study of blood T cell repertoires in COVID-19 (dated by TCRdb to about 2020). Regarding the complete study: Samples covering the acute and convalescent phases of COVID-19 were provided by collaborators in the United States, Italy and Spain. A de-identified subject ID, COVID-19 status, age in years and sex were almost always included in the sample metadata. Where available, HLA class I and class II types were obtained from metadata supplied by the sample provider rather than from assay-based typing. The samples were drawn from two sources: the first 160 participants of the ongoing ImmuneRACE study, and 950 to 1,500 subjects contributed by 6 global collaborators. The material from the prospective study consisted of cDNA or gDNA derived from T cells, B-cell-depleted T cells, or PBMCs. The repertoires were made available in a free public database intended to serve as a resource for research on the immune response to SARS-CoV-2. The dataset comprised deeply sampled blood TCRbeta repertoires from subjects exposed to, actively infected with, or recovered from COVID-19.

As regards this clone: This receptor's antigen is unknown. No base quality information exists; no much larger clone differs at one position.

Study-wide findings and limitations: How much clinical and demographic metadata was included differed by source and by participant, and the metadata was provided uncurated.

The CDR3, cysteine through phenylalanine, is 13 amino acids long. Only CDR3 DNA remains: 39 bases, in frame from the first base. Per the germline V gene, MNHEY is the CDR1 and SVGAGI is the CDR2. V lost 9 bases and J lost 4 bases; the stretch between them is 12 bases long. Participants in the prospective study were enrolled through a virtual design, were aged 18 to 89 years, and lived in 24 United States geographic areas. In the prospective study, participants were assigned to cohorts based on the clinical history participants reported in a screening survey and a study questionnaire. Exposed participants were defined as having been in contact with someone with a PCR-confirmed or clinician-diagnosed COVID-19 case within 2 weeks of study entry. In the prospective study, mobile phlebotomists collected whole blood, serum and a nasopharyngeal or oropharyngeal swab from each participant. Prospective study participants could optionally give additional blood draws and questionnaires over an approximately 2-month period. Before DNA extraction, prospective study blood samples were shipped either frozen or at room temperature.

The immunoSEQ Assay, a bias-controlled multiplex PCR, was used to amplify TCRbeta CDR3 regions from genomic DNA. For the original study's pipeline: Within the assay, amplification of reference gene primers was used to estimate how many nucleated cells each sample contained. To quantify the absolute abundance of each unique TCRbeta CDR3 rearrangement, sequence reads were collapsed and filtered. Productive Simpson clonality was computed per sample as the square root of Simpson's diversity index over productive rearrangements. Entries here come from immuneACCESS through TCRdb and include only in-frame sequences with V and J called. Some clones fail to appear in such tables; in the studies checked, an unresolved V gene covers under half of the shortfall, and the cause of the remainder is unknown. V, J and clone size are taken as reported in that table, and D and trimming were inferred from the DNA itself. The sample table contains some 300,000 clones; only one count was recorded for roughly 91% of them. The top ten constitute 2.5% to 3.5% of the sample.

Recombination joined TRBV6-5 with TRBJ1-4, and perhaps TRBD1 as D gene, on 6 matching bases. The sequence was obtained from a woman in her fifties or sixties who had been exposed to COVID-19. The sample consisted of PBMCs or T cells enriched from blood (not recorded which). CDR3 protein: CASKDSNNEKLFF. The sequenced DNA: TGTGCCAGTAAGGACAGCAATAATGAAAAACTGTTTTTT.